The 2 T cell receptor beta chains below all came from one sample that was sequenced in a study of T cells expressing NK-cell markers. TCRdb reprocessed the 5' RACE reads and reports one entry per CDR3 protein, with no DNA. The data show 550,000 to 600,000 distinct CDR3 sequences, and the top ten clones hold roughly 3.5%. Sequencing used blood T cells: a sorted CD56 or NKG2C T cell subset, CD4+ or CD8+ T cells, or bulk PBMC T cells (not recorded which). The receptors stem from a man between 18 and 29 years old in good health.

The genes are TRBV14 and TRBJ2-7; the D call of TRBD2 rests on TCRdb alone, since no DNA is present to check it. CDR1 and CDR2 from the germline V gene are SGHDN and FVKESK. This CDR3 has 16 residues. The CDR3 loop reads CASSQRVDRGSYEQYF.

This chain connects TRBV11-3 to TRBJ2-7. Germline CDR1 is SGHNT and CDR2 is YENEEA. The CDR3 sequence is 12 residues long. The CDR3: CASSPDNHEQYF.